This T cell receptor beta chain was sequenced during a study of tumor-infiltrating lymphocytes in primary liver carcinoma (dated by TCRdb to 2016 to 2017). General notes on the study: Of the five patients, three men and two women aged 30 to 69 years, four had hepatocellular carcinoma and one had combined HCC and intrahepatic cholangiocarcinoma. A total of roughly 35 specimens from 5 patients underwent TCRbeta repertoire sequencing, comprising 25 tumor regions, 5 adjacent noncancerous liver tissues and 5 peripheral blood samples. Roughly 3.5 to 8 million productive TCRbeta reads were obtained per sample, and no significant difference in read depth was found between tissue types. For each liver tumor, the study sampled five regions along with adjacent normal tissue and blood, and applied TCRbeta repertoire sequencing, expression microarrays and whole-exome sequencing. Tumors of the five patients were stage T1-T3 N0M0 with maximum diameters of about 4.2 to 11 cm. High reproducibility was observed for the technical replicate repertoires, with mean shared-clone rates about 0.89 and correlation coefficients above 0.95.

Without any cell sorting, total RNA and DNA were co-extracted from roughly 20-30 mg of bulk tissue using the AllPrep DNA/RNA mini kit. Between November 2015 and early 2016, roughly five patients in China with histopathologically diagnosed primary liver carcinoma had surgical resection. Chronic HBV infection was present in the patients, and the patients were treatment-naive at sampling. Fresh tumor and adjacent tissue pieces were bisected; one half was stored in RNAlater at -80°C, the other sent for histology. TCRbeta-specific cDNA was reverse-transcribed from around 500 ng total RNA using a constant-region primer and ProtoScript II reverse transcriptase. Construction of the TCRbeta libraries relied on three nested rounds of multiplex PCR, following a slightly modified ARM-PCR procedure. Each of the first two PCR rounds ran for approximately 11 cycles using multiplex TRBV1-TRBV30 forward primers together with a Cbeta reverse primer. Sample barcodes and Illumina adapters were added in a final 25-cycle PCR using Deep VentR polymerase. Before sequencing, amplicons of 200-500 bp were gel-purified using a QIAquick gel extraction kit. TCRbeta amplicons were sequenced on an Illumina HiSeq 2500 with 250-bp paired-end reads. The authors' analysis ran thus. Quality trimming of reads was performed with Trimmomatic v0.33, and paired reads were merged with FLASH v1.2.11 so that full CDR3 sequences could be recovered. MiGEC v1.2.1b assigned V, D and J germline segments to the rearranged TCRbeta sequences. VDJtools v1.0.0 computed clonotype statistics and Shannon-Wiener diversity indices. Except for diversity analysis, only each sample's 250 most abundant clonotypes were used in subsequent analyses to reduce sampling bias. TCRdb reprocessed the public reads (quality trimming at Q25 with fastp, clone calling with MiXCR) and kept in-frame beta chains. CDR3 protein duplicates are merged, each entry listing the most common genes and DNA. TCRdb's processing, not the authors' own work, is the source of the V and J calls. Recorded for this sample are more than 100,000 distinct CDR3 sequences; 65% to 75% of them occurred a single time. Jointly, the top ten make up over 7.5% of the sample.

The CDR3 measures 17 amino acids from cysteine to phenylalanine. Only the CDR3 DNA stays, 51 bases, in frame from base 1. Unmatched junction bases come to 12, with V trimmed by 5 bases and J by 4 bases. From the germline V gene (reference sequence), CDR1 is SEHNR and CDR2 is FQNEAQ. General findings and caveats noted by the study authors: Bulk unsorted samples precluded comparing CD4+ and CD8+ T cell repertoires. Only the TCR beta chain was sequenced, so true repertoire diversity is likely underestimated because unpaired alpha chains were not captured. A significantly larger repertoire fraction was made up by the top 250 clones in tumors than in blood (p = 0.039). Repertoire overlap was higher between tumor regions (mean roughly 36%) than tumor-adjacent (around 17%) or tumor-blood (approximately 15%) pairs, consistent with antigen-driven expansion. Only five patients were included in the study, and the authors note that the findings should be validated in a larger study.

This clonotype was recorded a few times. What antigen it recognizes has not been identified. No clone much larger than this one lies a single base away; base qualities are absent. Recombination linked TRBV7-9 to TRBJ2-1, with 9 bases aligning to TRBD2. The TCR comes from a woman aged 60-75 years with primary liver carcinoma and hepatitis B virus infection. Sequencing was done on a sample of tumor-adjacent normal liver tissue. The CDR3 here reads CASSLPAGREGYNEQFF. The base sequence is TGTGCCAGCAGCCTCCCCGCTGGGCGGGAGGGGTACAATGAGCAGTTCTTC.